This TCR beta chain came from a study of T cells in localized non-small cell lung cancer. As for this clone: Its target is not known.

General study findings and limits: Appearances in adjacent lung were noted for a median about 50 of the top 100 tumor clones.

This CDR3 has 14 residues. CDR1 SGHTS and CDR2 YDEGEE come from the germline V gene. Trimming removed 5 bases at V and 2 bases at J, with 14 bases between. Assay: immunoSEQ multiplex PCR; the TCRdb copy retains only in-frame clones and omits some. The sample shows approximately 43,000 clones, roughly 90% of them seen only once. The source was peripheral blood, collected before any cancer treatment. This clonotype was sampled from a female donor at least 60 years old with stage I squamous cell lung carcinoma. The chain links TRBV5-8 to TRBJ2-7, with unresolved D. CDR3 coding DNA: TGTGCCAGCAGTCTCGAGCCAGAAACCTACGAGCAGTACTTC. The encoded protein is CASSLEPETYEQYF. Using reference TRBV5-8 and TRBJ2-7 for the parts outside the CDR3, the full variable domain is EAGVTQSPTHLIKTRGQQATLRCSPISGHTSVYWYQQALGLGLQFLLWYDEGEERNRGNFPPRFSGRQFPNYSSELNVNALELEDSALYLCASSLEPETYEQYFGPGTRLTVT.